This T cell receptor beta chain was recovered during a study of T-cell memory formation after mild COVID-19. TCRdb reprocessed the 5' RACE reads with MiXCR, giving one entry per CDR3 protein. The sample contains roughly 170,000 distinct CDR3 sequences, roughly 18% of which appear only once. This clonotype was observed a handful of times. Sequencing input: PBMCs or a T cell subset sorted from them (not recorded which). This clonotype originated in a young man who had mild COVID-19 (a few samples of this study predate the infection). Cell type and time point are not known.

Here the CDR3 reads CASSFPRWGGNSPLHF. CDR3 in DNA: TGTGCCAGCAGCTTCCCGAGATGGGGCGGTAATTCACCCCTCCACTTT. The rearrangement joins TRBV7-2 to TRBJ1-6; D perhaps matches TRBD1 (5 bases). With 3 bases removed from V and 6 bases from J, the gap between germline ends came to 15 bases. Germline lookup yields CDR1 SGHTA and CDR2 FQGNSA. The CDR3 covers 16 residues.